Sequencing of this T cell receptor beta chain was carried out in a study of T cell responses to AZD1222 COVID-19 vaccine. Overall study: Analysis merged second doses at about 4 or about 12 weeks.

Notes on the study in general: Mapped onto spike, vaccine-associated CD4 TCRs spanned it and were dominant at 160-218 and 743-854. Females outnumbered males among donors, who were mostly white British; clonal diversity was possibly underestimated.

The assay was immunoSEQ multiplex PCR, and TCRdb's table has in-frame clones only and misses some. The sample has around 160,000 clones; about 91% are singletons. This clone has only one observation. Its antigen is as yet unknown. This CDR3 is 14 amino acids long. The V gene's germline CDR1 is SQVTM and CDR2 ANQGSEA. V lost 4 bases and J 3 bases, leaving 14 bases between the germline ends. This sample comprised peripheral blood, obtained on day 0 of AZD1222 vaccination. The rearrangement uses TRBV29-1 and TRBJ2-3, with a possible D match to TRBD2 (6 bases). The TCR was taken from an adult in good health. CDR3 sequence reads: CSVVVAGRTDTQYF. The CDR3, as DNA: TGCAGCGTTGTCGTGGCAGGGAGGACAGATACGCAGTATTTT.